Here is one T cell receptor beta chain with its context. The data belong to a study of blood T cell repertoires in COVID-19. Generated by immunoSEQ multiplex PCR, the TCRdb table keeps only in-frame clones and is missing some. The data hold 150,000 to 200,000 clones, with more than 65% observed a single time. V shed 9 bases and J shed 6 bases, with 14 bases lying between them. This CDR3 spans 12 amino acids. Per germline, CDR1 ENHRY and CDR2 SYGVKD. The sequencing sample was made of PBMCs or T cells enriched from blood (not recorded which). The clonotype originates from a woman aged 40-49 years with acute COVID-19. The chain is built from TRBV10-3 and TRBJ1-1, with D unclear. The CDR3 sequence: CAIMAESAEAFF. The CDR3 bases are TGTGCCATAATGGCCGAAAGCGCTGAAGCTTTCTTT.